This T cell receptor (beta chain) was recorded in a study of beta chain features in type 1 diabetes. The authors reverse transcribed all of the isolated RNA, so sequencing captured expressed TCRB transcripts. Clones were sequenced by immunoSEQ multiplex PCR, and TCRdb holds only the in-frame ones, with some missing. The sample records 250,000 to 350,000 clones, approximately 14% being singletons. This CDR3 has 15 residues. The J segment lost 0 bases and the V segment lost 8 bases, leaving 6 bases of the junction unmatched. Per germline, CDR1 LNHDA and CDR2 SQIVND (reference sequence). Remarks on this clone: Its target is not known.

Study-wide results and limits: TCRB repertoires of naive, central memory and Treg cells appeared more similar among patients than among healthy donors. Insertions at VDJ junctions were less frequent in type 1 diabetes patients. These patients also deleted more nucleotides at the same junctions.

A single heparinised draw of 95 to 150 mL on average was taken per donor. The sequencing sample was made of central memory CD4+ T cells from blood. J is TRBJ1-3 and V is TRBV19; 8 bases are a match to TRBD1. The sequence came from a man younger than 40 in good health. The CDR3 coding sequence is TGTGCCAGTTCAACGGGACAGGTCTCTGGAAACACCATATATTTT. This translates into CASSTGQVSGNTIYF.